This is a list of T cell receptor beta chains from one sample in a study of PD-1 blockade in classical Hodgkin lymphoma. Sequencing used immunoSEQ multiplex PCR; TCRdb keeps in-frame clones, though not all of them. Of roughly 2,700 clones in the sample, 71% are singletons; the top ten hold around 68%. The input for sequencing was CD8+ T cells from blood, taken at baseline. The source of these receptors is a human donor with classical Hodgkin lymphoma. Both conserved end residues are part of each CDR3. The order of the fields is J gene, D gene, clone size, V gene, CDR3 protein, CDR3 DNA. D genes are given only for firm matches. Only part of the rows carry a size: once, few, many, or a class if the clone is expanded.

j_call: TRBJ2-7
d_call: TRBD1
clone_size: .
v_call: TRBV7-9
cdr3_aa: CASSPGQSYEQYF
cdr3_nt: TGTGCCAGCAGCCCGGGACAGTCCTACGAGCAGTACTTC

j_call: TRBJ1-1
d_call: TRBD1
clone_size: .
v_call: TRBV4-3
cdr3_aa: CASSHSGGGAWAFF
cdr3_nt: TGCGCCAGCAGCCATAGCGGAGGGGGCGCCTGGGCTTTCTTT

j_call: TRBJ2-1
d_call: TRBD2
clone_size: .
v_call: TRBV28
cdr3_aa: CASSPREAYNEQFF
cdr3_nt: TGTGCCAGCAGTCCCCGGGAGGCCTACAATGAGCAGTTCTTC

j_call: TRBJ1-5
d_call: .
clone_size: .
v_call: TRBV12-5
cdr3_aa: CASGFDGGGDGQPQHF
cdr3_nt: TGTGCTAGTGGGTTTGACGGGGGGGGTGACGGTCAGCCCCAGCATTTT

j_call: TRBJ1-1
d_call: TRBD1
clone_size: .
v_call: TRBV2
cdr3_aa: CASTWTGGSAEAFF
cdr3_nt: TGTGCCAGCACTTGGACAGGGGGAAGCGCTGAAGCTTTCTTT

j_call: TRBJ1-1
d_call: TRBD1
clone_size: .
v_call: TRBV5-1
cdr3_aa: CASSLQTGLTEAFF
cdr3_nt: TGCGCCAGCAGCTTGCAGACAGGGCTCACTGAAGCTTTCTTT

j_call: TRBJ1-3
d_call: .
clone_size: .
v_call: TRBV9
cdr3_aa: CASSVGVSSGNTIYF
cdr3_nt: TGTGCCAGCAGCGTGGGGGTAAGCTCTGGAAACACCATATATTTT

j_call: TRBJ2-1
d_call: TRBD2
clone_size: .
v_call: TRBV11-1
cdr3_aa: CASSSRGGAGGHQFF
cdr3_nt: TGTGCCAGCAGCTCGCGCGGAGGAGCGGGGGGTCACCAGTTCTTC

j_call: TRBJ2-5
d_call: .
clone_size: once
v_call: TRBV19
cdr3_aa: CATFGWGEDQETQYF
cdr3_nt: TGTGCCACCTTCGGGTGGGGGGAGGACCAAGAGACCCAGTACTTC

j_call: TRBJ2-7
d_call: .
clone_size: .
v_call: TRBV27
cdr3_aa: CASSLSPAHEQYF
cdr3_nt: TGTGCCAGCAGTTTATCCCCAGCCCACGAGCAGTACTTC

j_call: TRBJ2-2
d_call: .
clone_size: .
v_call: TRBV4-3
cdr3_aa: CASSQDRRGPSRGTGELFF
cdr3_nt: TGCGCCAGCAGCCAAGATCGCCGGGGGCCGAGCCGCGGCACCGGGGAGCTGTTTTTT

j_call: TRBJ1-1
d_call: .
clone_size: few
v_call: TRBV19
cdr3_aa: CASSGDPREAFF
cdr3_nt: TGTGCCAGTAGCGGGGATCCCAGGGAAGCTTTCTTT

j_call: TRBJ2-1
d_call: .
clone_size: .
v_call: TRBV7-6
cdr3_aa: CASSLTNEQFF
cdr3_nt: TGTGCCAGCAGCTTAACCAATGAGCAGTTCTTC

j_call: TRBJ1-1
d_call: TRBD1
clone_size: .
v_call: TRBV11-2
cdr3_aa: CASSSGQGAWNTEAFF
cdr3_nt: TGTGCCAGCAGCTCAGGACAGGGGGCTTGGAACACTGAAGCTTTCTTT

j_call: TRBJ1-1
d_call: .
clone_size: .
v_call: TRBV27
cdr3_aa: CASRRNTEAFF
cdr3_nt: TGTGCCAGCAGACGGAACACTGAAGCTTTCTTT

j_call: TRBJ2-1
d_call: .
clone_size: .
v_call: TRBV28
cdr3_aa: CASSFFDSYNEQFF
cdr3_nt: TGTGCCAGCAGTTTTTTCGACAGCTACAATGAGCAGTTCTTC